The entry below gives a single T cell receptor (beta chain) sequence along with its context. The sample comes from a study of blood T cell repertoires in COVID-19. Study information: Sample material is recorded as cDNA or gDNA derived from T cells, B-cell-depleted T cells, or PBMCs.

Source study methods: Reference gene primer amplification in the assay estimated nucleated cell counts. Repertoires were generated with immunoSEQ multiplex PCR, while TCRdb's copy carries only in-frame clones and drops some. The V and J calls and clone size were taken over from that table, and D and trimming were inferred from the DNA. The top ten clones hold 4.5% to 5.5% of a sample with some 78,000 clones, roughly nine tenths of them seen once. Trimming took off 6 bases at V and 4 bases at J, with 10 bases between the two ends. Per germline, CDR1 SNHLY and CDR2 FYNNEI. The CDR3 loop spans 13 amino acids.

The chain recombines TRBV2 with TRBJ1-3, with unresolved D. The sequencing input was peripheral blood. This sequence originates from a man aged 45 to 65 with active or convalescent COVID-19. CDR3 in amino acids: CASSGFIGNTIYF. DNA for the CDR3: TGTGCCAGCAGCGGTTTCATCGGAAACACCATATATTTT.